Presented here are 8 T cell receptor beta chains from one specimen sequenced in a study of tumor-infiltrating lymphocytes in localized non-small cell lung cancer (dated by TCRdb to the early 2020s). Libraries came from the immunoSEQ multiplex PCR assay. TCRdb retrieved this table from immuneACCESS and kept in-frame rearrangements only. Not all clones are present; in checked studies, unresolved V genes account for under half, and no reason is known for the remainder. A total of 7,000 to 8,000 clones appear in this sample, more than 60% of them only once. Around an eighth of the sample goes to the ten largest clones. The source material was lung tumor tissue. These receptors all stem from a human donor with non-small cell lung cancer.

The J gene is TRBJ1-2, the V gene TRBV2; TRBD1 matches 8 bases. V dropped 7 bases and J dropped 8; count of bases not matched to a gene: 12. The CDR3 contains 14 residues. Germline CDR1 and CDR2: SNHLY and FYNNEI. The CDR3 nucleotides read TGTGCCAGCATTCGGGGACAGGAGGATAGGGGCTACACCTTC. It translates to CASIRGQEDRGYTF.

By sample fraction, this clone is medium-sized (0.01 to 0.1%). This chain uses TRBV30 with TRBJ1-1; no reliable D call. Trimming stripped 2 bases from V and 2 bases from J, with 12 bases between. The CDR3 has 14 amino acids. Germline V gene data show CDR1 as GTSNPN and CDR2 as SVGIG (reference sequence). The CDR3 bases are TGTGCCTGGAGTCTAGGGCAGATTAACACTGAAGCTTTCTTT. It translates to CAWSLGQINTEAFF.

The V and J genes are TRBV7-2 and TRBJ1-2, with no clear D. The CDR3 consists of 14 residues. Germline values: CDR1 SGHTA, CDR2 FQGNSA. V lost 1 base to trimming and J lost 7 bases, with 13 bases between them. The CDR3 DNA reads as TGTGCCAGCAGCTTAGGAGCCCTTATAGGTGGCTACACCTTC. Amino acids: CASSLGALIGGYTF.

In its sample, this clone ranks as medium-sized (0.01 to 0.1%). CDR3 DNA: TGCGCCAGCGCGACAGGGGAGGGCGATGAGCAGTTCTTC. Translation: CASATGEGDEQFF. V and J are TRBV10-2 and TRBJ2-1; a possible D gene is TRBD1 (8 bases). The germline gives CDR1 WSHSY, CDR2 SAAADI. The CDR3 has 13 residues. The ends were cut back, 8 bases at V and 8 bases at J, with 16 bases in the middle.

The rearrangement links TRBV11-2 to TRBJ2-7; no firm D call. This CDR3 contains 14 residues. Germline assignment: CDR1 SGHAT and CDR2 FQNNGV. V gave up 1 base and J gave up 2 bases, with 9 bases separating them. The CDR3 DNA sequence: TGTGCCAGCAGCTTAGCCCGGGCCGCCTACGAGCAGTACTTC. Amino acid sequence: CASSLARAAYEQYF. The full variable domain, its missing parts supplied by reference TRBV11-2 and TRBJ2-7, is EAGVAQSPRYKIIEKRQSVAFWCNPISGHATLYWYQQILGQGPKLLIQFQNNGVVDDSQLPKDRFSAERLKGVDSTLKIQPAKLEDSAVYLCASSLARAAYEQYFGPGTRLTVT.

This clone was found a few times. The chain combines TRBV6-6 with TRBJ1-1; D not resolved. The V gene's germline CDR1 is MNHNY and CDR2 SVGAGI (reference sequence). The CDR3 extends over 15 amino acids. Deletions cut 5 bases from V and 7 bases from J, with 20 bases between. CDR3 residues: CASSRRSPGGNEAFF. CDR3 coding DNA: TGTGCCAGCAGTCGACGATCTCCGGGCGGTAATGAAGCTTTCTTT.

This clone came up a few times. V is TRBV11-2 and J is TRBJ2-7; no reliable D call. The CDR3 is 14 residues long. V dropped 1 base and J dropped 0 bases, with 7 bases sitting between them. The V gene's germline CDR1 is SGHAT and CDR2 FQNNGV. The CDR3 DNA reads TGTGCCAGCAGCTTAGGCCCGATCTCCTACGAGCAGTACTTC. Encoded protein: CASSLGPISYEQYF.

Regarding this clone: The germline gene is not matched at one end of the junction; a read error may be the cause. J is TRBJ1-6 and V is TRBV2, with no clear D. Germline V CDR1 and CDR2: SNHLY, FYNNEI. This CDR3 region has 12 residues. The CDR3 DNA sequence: TGTGCCAGCAGTCAAGCTAATTCACCCCTCCACTTT. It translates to CASSQANSPLHF. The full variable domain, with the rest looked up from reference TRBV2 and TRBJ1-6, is EPEVTQTPSHQVTQMGQEVILRCVPISNHLYFYWYRQILGQKVEFLVSFYNNEISEKSEIFDDQFSVERPDGSNFTLKIRSTKLEDSAMYFCASSQANSPLHFGNGTRLTVT.